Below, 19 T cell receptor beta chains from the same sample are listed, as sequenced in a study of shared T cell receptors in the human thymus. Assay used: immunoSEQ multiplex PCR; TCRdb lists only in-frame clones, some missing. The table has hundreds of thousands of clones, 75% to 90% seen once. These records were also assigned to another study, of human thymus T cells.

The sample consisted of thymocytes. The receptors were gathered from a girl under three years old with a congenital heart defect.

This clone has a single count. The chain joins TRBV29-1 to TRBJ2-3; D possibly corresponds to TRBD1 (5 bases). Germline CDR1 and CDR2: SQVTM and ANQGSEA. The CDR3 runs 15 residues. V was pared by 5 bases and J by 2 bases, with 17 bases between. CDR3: CSVYKLQDFTDTQYF. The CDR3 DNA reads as TGCAGCGTTTACAAACTACAGGATTTCACAGATACGCAGTATTTT.

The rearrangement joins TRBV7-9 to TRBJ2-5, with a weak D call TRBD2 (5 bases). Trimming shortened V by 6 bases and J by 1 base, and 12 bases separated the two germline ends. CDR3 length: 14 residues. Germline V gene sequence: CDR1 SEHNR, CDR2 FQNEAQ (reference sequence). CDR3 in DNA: TGTGCCAGCAGTATCGGACGGGGCCAAGAGACCCAGTACTTC. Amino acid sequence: CASSIGRGQETQYF.

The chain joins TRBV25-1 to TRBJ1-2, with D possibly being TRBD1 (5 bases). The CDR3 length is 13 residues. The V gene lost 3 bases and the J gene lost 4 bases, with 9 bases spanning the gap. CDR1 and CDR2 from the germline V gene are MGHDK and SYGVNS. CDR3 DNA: TGTGCCAGCAGTGACAGGGCACTCTATGGCTACACCTTC. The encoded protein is CASSDRALYGYTF.

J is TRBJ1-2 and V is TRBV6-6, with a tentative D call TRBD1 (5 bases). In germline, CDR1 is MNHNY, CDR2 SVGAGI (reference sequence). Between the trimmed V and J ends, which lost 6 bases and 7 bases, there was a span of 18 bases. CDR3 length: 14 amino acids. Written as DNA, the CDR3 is TGTGCCAGCAGGACAACAGAGGGGAGGTTTGGCTACACCTTC. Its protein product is CASRTTEGRFGYTF.

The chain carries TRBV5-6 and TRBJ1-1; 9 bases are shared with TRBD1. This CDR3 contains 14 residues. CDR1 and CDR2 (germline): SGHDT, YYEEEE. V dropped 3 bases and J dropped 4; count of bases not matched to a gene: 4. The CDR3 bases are TGTGCCAGCAGCTGGACAGGGGAGGGCACTGAAGCTTTCTTT. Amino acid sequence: CASSWTGEGTEAFF.

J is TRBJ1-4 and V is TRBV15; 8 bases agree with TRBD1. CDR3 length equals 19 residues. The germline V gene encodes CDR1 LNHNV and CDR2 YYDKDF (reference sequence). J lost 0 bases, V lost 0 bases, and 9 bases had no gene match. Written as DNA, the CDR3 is TGTGCCACCAGCAGAGATAAAGCGGACAGGGACGCAACTAATGAAAAACTGTTTTTT. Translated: CATSRDKADRDATNEKLFF.

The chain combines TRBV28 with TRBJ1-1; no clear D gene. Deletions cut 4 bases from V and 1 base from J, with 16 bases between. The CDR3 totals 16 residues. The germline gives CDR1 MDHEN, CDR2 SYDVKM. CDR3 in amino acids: CASSYGIPTTNTEAFF. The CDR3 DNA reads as TGTGCCAGCAGTTACGGGATCCCTACGACGAACACTGAAGCTTTCTTT.

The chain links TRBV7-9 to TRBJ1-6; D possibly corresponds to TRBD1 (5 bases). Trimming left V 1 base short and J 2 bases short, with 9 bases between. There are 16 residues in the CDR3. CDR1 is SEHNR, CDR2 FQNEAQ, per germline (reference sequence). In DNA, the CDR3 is TGTGCCAGCAGCTTAGGGGCGGGGGCCTATAATTCACCCCTCCACTTT. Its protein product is CASSLGAGAYNSPLHF.

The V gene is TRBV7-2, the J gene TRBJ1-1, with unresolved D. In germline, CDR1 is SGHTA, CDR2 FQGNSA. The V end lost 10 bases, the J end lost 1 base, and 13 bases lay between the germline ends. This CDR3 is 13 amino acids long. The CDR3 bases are TGTGCCACCGGAAATTCAGGGAACACTGAAGCTTTCTTT. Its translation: CATGNSGNTEAFF.

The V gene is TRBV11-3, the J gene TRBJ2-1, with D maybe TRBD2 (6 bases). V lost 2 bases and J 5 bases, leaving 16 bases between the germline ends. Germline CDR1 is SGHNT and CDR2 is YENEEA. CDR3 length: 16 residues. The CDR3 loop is CASSLRFTSPHNEQFF. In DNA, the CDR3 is TGTGCCAGCAGCTTAAGGTTCACTAGCCCCCACAATGAGCAGTTCTTC. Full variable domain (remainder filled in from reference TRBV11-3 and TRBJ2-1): EAGVVQSPRYKIIEKKQPVAFWCNPISGHNTLYWYLQNLGQGPELLIRYENEEAVDDSQLPKDRFSAERLKGVDSTLKIQPAELGDSAVYLCASSLRFTSPHNEQFFGPGTRLTVL.

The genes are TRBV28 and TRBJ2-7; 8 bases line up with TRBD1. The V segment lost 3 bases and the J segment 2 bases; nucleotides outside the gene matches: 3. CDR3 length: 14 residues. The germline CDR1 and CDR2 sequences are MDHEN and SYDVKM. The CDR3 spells CASSLGQAPYEQYF. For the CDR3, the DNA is TGTGCCAGCAGTTTGGGACAGGCCCCCTACGAGCAGTACTTC.

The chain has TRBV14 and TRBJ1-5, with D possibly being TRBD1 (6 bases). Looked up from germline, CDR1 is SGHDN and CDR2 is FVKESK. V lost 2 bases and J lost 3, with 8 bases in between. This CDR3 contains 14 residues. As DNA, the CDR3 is TGTGCCAGCAGCCAAACAGGGCCCAATCAGCCCCAGCATTTT. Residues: CASSQTGPNQPQHF. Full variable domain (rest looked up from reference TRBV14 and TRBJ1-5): EAGVTQFPSHSVIEKGQTVTLRCDPISGHDNLYWYRRVMGKEIKFLLHFVKESKQDESGMPNNRFLAERTGGTYSTLKVQPAELEDSGVYFCASSQTGPNQPQHFGDGTRLSIL.

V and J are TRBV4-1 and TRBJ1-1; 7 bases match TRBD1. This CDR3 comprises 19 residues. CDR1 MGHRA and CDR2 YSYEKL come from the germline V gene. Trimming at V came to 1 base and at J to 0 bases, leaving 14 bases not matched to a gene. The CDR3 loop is CASSQGMVFLDRMNTEAFF. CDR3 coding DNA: TGCGCCAGCAGCCAAGGTATGGTGTTTTTGGACAGGATGAACACTGAAGCTTTCTTT.

The CDR3 sequence: CASSPPHGPYEQYF. The CDR3 coding sequence is TGTGCCAGCTCACCACCTCACGGTCCCTACGAGCAGTACTTC. The rearrangement uses TRBV18 and TRBJ2-7, with no clear D. V gave up 0 bases and J gave up 2 bases, with 8 bases separating them. Germline CDR1 reads KGHSH; CDR2 reads LQKENI. The CDR3 sequence is 14 residues long.

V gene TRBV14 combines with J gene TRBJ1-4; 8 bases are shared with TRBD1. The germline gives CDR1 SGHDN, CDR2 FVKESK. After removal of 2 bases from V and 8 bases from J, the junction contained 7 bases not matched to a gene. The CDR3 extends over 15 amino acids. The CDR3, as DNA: TGTGCCAGCAGCCAAACGACAGGGGTAAAGGAAAAACTGTTTTTT. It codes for CASSQTTGVKEKLFF.

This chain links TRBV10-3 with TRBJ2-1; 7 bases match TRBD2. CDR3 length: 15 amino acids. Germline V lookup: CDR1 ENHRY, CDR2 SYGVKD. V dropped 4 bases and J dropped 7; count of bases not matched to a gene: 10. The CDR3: CAISGRGDSRNEQFF. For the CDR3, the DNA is TGTGCCATCAGTGGACGGGGGGATTCGCGTAATGAGCAGTTCTTC.

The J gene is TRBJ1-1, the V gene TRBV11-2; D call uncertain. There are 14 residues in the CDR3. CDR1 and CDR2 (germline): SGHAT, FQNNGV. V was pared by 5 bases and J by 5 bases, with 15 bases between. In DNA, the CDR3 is TGTGCCAGCAGCAACACCCCGCCGGGGACTGAAGCTTTCTTT. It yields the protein CASSNTPPGTEAFF.

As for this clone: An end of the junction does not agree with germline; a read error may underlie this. CDR3 in DNA: TGTGCCGGCAGTTTAACAGGGGGGAGCAATCAGCCCCAGCATTTT. Translated: CAGSLTGGSNQPQHF. The chain recombines TRBV6-5 with TRBJ1-5, with TRBD1 identical over 8 bases. Germline values: CDR1 MNHEY, CDR2 SVGAGI. The CDR3 consists of 15 residues.

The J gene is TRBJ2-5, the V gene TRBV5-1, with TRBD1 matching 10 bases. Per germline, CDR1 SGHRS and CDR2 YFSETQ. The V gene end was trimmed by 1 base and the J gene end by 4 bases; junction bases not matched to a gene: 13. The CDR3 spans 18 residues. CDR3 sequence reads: CASSLPEPGTGVVETQYF. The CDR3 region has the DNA TGCGCCAGCAGCTTGCCAGAACCCGGGACAGGGGTCGTAGAGACCCAGTACTTC.